This T cell receptor (beta chain) was found in a study of shared clonotypes between healthy human individuals. Concerning this clone: What it recognizes is unknown.

Findings and caveats of the study: On the whole, naive subsets had larger estimated richness than memory subsets had.

Measured with immunoSEQ multiplex PCR; TCRdb has only the in-frame clones, and not every one. The sample includes over a million clones, roughly 97% seen only once; the top ten take approximately 1.2%. CDR3 size: 15 residues. The germline V and J ends were trimmed by 5 bases and 2 bases, with 16 bases remaining between them. CDR1 and CDR2 from the germline V gene are MDHEN and SYDVKM. The rearrangement uses TRBV28 and TRBJ2-7, with D possibly being TRBD2 (6 bases). The clonotype originates from a man aged 30 to 45 in good health. The sample was naive CD4+ T cells sorted from blood. Documented subset: CD45RA+ positively selected. CDR3 loop: CASSGSSASPYEQYF. CDR3 nucleotides: TGTGCCAGCAGTGGATCTAGCGCCAGCCCCTACGAGCAGTACTTC.